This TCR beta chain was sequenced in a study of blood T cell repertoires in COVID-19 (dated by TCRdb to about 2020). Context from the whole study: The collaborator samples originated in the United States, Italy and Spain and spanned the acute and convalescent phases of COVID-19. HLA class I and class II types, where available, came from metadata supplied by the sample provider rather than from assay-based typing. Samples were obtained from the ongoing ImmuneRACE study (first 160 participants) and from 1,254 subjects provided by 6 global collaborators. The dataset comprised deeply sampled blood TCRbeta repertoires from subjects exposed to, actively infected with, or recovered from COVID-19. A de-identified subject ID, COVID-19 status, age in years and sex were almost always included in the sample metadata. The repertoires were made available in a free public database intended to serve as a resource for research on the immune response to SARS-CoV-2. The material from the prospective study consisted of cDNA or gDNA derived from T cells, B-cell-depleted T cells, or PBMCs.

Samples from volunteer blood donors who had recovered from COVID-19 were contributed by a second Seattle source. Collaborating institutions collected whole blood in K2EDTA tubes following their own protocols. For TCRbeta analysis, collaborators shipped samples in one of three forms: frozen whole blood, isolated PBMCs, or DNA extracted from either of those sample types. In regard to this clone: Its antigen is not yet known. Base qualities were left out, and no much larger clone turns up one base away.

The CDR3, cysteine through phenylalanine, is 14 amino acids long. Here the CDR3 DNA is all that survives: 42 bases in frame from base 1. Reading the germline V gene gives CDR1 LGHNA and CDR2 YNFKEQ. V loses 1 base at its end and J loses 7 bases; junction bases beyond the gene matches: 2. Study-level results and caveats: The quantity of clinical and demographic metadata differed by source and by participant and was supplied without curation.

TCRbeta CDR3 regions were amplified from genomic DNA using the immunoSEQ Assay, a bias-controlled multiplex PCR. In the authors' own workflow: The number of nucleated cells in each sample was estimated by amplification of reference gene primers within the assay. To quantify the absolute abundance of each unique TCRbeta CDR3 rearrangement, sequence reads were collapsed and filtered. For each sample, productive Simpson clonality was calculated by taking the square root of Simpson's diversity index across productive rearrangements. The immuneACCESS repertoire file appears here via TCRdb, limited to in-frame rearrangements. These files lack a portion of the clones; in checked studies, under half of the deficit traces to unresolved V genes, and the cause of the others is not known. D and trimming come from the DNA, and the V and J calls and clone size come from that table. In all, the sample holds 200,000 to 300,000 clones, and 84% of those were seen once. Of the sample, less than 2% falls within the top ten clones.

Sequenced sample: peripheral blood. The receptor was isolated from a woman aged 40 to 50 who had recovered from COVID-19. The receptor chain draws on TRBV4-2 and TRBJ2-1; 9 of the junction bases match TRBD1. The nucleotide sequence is TGTGCCAGCAGCCAAGGGGACAGGGAGAATGAGCAGTTCTTC. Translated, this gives CASSQGDRENEQFF.